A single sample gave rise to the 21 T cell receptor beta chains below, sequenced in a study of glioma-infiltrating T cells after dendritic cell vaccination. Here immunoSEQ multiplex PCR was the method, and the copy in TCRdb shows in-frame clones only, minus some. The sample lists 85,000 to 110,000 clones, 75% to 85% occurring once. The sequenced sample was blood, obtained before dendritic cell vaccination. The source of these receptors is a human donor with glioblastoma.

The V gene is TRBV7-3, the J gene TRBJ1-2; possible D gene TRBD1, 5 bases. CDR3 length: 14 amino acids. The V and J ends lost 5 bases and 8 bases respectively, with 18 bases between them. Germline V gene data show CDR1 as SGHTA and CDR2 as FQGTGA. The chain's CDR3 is CASSPTAGEHGYTF. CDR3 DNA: TGTGCCAGCAGCCCCACAGCGGGGGAGCACGGCTACACCTTC.

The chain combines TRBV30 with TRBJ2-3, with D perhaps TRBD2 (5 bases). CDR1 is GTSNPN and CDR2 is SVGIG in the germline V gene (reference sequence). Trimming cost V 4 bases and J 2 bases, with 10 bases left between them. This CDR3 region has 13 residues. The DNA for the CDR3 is TGTGCCTGGAATCGGGAAAACACAGATACGCAGTATTTT. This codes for CAWNRENTDTQYF.

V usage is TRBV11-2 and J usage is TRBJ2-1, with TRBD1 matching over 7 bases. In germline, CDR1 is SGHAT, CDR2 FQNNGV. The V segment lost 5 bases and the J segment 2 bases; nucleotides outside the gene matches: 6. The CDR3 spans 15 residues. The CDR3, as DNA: TGTGCCAGCAGCCACGGGACAGAGACCTACAATGAGCAGTTCTTC. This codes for CASSHGTETYNEQFF.

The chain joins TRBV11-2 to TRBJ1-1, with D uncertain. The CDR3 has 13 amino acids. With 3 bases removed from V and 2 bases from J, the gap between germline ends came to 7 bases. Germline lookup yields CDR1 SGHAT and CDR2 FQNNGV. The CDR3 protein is CASSLGRNTEAFF. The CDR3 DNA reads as TGTGCCAGCAGCTTGGGCAGAAACACTGAAGCTTTCTTT.

DNA for the CDR3: TGCACCAGCAGCCAAGATCGGGTCGGCTATGGCTACACCTTC. Translation gives CTSSQDRVGYGYTF. V and J are TRBV1 and TRBJ1-2. TRBV1 is a pseudogene. The CDR3 sequence is 14 residues long.

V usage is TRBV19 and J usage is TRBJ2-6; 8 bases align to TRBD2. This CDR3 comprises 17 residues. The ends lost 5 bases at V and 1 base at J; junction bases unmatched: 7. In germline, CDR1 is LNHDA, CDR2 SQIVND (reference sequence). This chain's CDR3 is CASSYRRGESGANVLTF. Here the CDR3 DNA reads TGTGCCAGTAGTTATAGGCGGGGGGAGTCTGGGGCCAACGTCCTGACTTTC.

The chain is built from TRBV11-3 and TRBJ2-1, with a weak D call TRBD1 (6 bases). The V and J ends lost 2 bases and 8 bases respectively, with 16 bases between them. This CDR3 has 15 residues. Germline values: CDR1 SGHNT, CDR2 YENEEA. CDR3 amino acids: CASSLRGTGIDEQFF. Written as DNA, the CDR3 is TGTGCCAGCAGCTTAAGGGGGACGGGGATTGATGAGCAGTTCTTC.

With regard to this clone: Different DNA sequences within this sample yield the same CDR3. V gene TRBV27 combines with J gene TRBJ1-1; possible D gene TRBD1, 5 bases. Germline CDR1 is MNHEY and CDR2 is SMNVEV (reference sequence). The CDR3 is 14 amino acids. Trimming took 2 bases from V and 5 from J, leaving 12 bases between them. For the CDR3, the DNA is TGTGCCAGCAGTTTAGGAGGGGTTGGGACTGAAGCTTTCTTT. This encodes CASSLGGVGTEAFF.

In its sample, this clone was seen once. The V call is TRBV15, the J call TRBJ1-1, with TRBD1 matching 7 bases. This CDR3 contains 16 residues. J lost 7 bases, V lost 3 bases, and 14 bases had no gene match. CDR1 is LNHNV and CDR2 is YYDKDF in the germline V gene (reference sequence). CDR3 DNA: TGTGCCACCAGCAGGGAAGCGACAGGGCTGAGAGGTGAAGCTTTCTTT. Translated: CATSREATGLRGEAFF.

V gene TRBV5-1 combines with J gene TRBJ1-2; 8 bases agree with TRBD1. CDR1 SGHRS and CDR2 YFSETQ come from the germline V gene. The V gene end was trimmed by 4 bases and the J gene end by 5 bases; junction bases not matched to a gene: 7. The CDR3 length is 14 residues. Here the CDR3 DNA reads TGCGCCAGCAGCGGCGGGGGACAGGTATATGGCTACACCTTC. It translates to CASSGGGQVYGYTF.

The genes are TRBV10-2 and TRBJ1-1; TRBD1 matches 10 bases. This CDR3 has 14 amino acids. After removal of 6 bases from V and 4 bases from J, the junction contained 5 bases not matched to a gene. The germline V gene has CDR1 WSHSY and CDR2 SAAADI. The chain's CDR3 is CASSGTGASTEAFF. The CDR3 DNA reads TGCGCCAGCAGCGGGACAGGGGCGAGCACTGAAGCTTTCTTT.

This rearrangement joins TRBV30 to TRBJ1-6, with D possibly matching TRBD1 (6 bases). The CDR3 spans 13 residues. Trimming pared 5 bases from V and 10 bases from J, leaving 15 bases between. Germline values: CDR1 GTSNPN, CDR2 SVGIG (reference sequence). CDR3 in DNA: TGTGCCTGGGGTTACAGGGTTCAGTCACCCCTCCACTTT. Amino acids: CAWGYRVQSPLHF.

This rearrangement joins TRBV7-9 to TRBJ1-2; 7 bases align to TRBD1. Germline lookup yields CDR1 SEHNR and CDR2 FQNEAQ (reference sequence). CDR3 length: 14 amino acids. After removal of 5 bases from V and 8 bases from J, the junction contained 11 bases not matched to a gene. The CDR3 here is CASSPRQGLGGYTF. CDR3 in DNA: TGTGCCAGCAGCCCAAGACAGGGCCTTGGGGGCTACACCTTC.

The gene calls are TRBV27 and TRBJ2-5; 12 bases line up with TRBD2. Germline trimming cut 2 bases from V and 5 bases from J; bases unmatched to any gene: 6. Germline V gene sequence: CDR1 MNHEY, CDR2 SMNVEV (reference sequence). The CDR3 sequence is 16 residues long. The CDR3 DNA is TGTGCCAGCAGTTTAATGGCTAGCGGGGGGGCTGAGACCCAGTACTTC. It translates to CASSLMASGGAETQYF.

Here the CDR3 reads CAISEGGANYGYTF. The CDR3 DNA reads as TGTGCCATCAGTGAGGGGGGGGCTAACTATGGCTACACCTTC. The chain combines TRBV10-3 with TRBJ1-2; TRBD1 might be the D (5 bases). Germline loops: CDR1 ENHRY, CDR2 SYGVKD. Trimming pared 2 bases from V and 0 bases from J, leaving 7 bases between. The length of the CDR3 is 14 residues.

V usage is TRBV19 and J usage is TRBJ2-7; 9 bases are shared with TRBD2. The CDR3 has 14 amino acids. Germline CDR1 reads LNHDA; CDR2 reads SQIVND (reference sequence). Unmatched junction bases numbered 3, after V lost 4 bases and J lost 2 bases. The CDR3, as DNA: TGTGCCAGTAGTAAGGGACTAGCAACCTACGAGCAGTACTTC. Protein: CASSKGLATYEQYF.

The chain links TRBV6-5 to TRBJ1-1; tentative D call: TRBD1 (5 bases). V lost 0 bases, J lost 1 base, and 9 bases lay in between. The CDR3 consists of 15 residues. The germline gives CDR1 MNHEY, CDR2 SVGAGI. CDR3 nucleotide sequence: TGTGCCAGCAGTTACTCGACCCAGGGGAACACTGAAGCTTTCTTT. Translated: CASSYSTQGNTEAFF.

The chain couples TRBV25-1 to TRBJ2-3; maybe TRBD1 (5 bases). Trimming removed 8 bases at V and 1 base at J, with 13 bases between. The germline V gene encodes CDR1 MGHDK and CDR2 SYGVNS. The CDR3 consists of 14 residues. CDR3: CASARRDGTDTQYF. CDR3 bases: TGTGCCAGCGCACGCAGGGATGGCACAGATACGCAGTATTTT.

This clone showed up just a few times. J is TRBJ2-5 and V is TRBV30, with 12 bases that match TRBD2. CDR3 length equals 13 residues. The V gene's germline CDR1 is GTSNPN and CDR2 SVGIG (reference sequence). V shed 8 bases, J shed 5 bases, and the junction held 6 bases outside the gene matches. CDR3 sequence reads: CARSTSGGETQYF. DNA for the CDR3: TGTGCCAGATCGACTAGCGGGGGTGAGACCCAGTACTTC.

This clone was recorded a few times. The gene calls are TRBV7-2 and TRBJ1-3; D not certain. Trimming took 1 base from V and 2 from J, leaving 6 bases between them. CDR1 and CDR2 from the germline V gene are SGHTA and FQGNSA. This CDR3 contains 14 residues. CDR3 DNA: TGTGCCAGCAGCTTAGATTATGCTGGAAACACCATATATTTT. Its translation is CASSLDYAGNTIYF. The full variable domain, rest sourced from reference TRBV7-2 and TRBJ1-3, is GAGVSQSPSNKVTEKGKDVELRCDPISGHTALYWYRQSLGQGLEFLIYFQGNSAPDKSGLPSDRFSAERTGGSVSTLTIQRTQQEDSAVYLCASSLDYAGNTIYFGEGSWLTVV.

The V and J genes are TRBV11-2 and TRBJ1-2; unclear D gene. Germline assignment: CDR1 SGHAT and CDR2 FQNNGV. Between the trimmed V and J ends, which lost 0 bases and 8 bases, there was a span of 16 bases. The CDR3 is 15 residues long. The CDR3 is CASSLDNSEGWGYTF. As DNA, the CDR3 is TGTGCCAGCAGCTTAGATAACAGTGAGGGATGGGGCTACACCTTC.